This T cell receptor (beta chain) was obtained from a study of breast tumors, draining lymph nodes, adjacent tissues. Study-level points and caveats: Tumor repertoires ranked between lymph nodes and nontumor tissue in diversity, with V and J gene preferences. The lymph node origin of tumor T cells was framed as consistent with a hypothesis, not demonstrated.

The CDR3 is made up of 15 amino acids. Germline V gene lookup returns CDR1 MRHNA and CDR2 SNTAGT. A word on this clonotype: Its cognate antigen is unknown. This may stem from a read error, because a much larger clone lies one nucleotide away.

From the multiplex PCR reads, TCRdb called clonotypes with MiXCR, one entry per CDR3 protein. The table lists about 300,000 distinct CDR3 sequences, more than 30% of them singletons. Samples came from axillary lymph nodes draining the breast cancer. The receptor's source is a female donor with breast cancer. Some clones in this sample may be carry-over from other donors' samples. The chain links TRBV6-4 to TRBJ2-1, with D perhaps TRBD1 or TRBD2 (6 bases each). The source material was axillary lymph node tissue. The CDR3 here is CATSRGEVRGNEQFF. Here the CDR3 DNA reads TGTGCCACCAGTAGGGGGGAGGTCCGGGGGAATGAGCAGTTCTTC.